This TCR beta chain was recorded in a study of cytomegalovirus exposure and HLA in healthy donors. Trimming at V came to 7 bases and at J to 15 bases, leaving 18 bases not matched to a gene. Looked up from germline, CDR1 is SQVTM and CDR2 is ANQGSEA. This CDR3 comprises 14 residues. Generated by immunoSEQ multiplex PCR, the TCRdb table keeps only in-frame clones and is missing some. The sample holds around 93,000 clones, 85% seen once. Sequencing was performed on PBMCs. V is TRBV29-1 and J is TRBJ2-1; 10 nucleotides agree with TRBD2. The clonotype originates from a man aged 18 to 35 in good health and CMV-seropositive. The CDR3 loop is CSADRALAGDPPFF. The DNA for the CDR3 is TGCAGCGCAGACCGGGCGCTAGCGGGAGACCCGCCGTTCTTC.